These 30 T cell receptor beta chains were sequenced from one sample in a study of cytomegalovirus exposure and HLA in healthy donors. PCR employed 60 Vbeta and 13 Jbeta primers. The assay was immunoSEQ multiplex PCR, and TCRdb's table has in-frame clones only and misses some. Of approximately 140,000 clones listed, around 60% were seen once; the top ten hold roughly 6.8%. Sequencing was done on a sample of PBMCs. These receptors were collected from a woman in her sixties or seventies in good health and CMV-seropositive.

The J gene is TRBJ2-4, the V gene TRBV28; TRBD1 aligns across 7 bases. Germline CDR1 MDHEN, CDR2 SYDVKM. The junction had 9 bases not matched to a gene; V was cut back by 6 bases and J by 7 bases. This CDR3 contains 14 residues. The CDR3 nucleotides read TGTGCCAGCAGCCTCCGGGACAGTAAGAACATTCAGTACTTC. It translates to CASSLRDSKNIQYF.

The CDR3 loop reads CASSWGTGGGNQPQHF. Written as DNA, the CDR3 is TGTGCCAGCAGCTGGGGGACAGGGGGGGGCAATCAGCCCCAGCATTTT. The rearrangement joins TRBV7-9 to TRBJ1-5; 11 bases are a match to TRBD1. Trimming cost V 4 bases and J 2 bases; bases outside gene matches: 4. Germline values: CDR1 SEHNR, CDR2 FQNEAQ (reference sequence). The CDR3 consists of 16 residues.

The V call is TRBV27, the J call TRBJ2-7; 9 nucleotides agree with TRBD2. V lost 0 bases to trimming and J lost 4 bases; unmatched junction nucleotides: 4. The CDR3 totals 15 residues. The V gene's germline CDR1 is MNHEY and CDR2 SMNVEV (reference sequence). The CDR3 here is CASSLSPGLAYEQYF. In DNA, the CDR3 is TGTGCCAGCAGTTTATCGCCGGGACTAGCTTACGAGCAGTACTTC.

The chain carries TRBV2 and TRBJ2-5; TRBD1 agrees at 7 bases. The CDR3 runs to 15 residues. With 1 base clipped from V and 4 bases from J, the junction kept 6 bases outside the gene matches. The germline V gene has CDR1 SNHLY and CDR2 FYNNEI. This chain's CDR3 is CASSEDRGSGETQYF. The CDR3 nucleotides read TGTGCCAGCAGTGAAGACAGGGGATCGGGAGAGACCCAGTACTTC.

This rearrangement joins TRBV9 to TRBJ2-3, with 7 bases that match TRBD2. This CDR3 region has 15 residues. Germline CDR1 and CDR2: SGDLS and YYNGEE. Unmatched junction bases numbered 8, after V lost 3 bases and J lost 4 bases. The CDR3 DNA is TGTGCCAGCAGCGCCTTGGGGGGGGGAGCAGATACGCAGTATTTT. Translated, it gives CASSALGGGADTQYF.

This clone was recorded a few times. The chain carries TRBV30 and TRBJ1-5, with D unresolved. The CDR3 is 14 amino acids. CDR1 GTSNPN and CDR2 SVGIG come from the germline V gene (reference sequence). Trimming left V 2 bases short and J 5 bases short, with 13 bases between. This CDR3 is CAWSTYPGDQPQHF. The CDR3 DNA follows: TGTGCCTGGAGTACCTACCCCGGGGATCAGCCCCAGCATTTT.

This clone has ten or more counts. The gene calls are TRBV4-3 and TRBJ2-2, with 9 bases lining up with TRBD2. Germline-derived CDR1 and CDR2 are LGHNA and YSLEER. The V and J ends lost 1 base and 0 bases, in that order; junction bases with no gene match: 15. CDR3 size: 21 residues. CDR3 nucleotide sequence: TGCGCCAGCAGCCAAGGGTATAGCGGGAGAGGAGGTTTCGCGAACACCGGGGAGCTGTTTTTT. Protein sequence: CASSQGYSGRGGFANTGELFF.

The CDR3 nucleotides are TGTGCCAGCAGCTTAACACTAGCGGGAGGGCCGAACACCGGGGAGCTGTTTTTT. Protein product: CASSLTLAGGPNTGELFF. J is TRBJ2-2 and V is TRBV7-3; 13 bases agree with TRBD2. The CDR3 is made up of 18 amino acids. Germline trimming cut 0 bases from V and 0 bases from J; bases unmatched to any gene: 1. CDR1 SGHTA and CDR2 FQGTGA come from the germline V gene.

The rearrangement joins TRBV27 to TRBJ1-2, with 7 bases lining up with TRBD1. Germline lookup yields CDR1 MNHEY and CDR2 SMNVEV (reference sequence). Losses at the gene ends were 2 bases for V and 3 bases for J; bases not matched to a gene: 6. The CDR3 is made up of 15 amino acids. The CDR3 DNA reads as TGTGCCAGCAGTTTAAGGTCGGACAGGCACTATGGCTACACCTTC. Its translation is CASSLRSDRHYGYTF.

This chain joins TRBV2 and TRBJ2-5; D gene ambiguous. The ends were cut back, 5 bases at V and 3 bases at J, with 7 bases in the middle. Looked up from germline, CDR1 is SNHLY and CDR2 is FYNNEI. The CDR3 has 12 amino acids. CDR3 bases: TGTGCCAGCAGTATTCAGGAAGAGACCCAGTACTTC. It encodes CASSIQEETQYF. Combining the CDR3 with reference TRBV2 and TRBJ2-5 gives the whole variable domain EPEVTQTPSHQVTQMGQEVILRCVPISNHLYFYWYRQILGQKVEFLVSFYNNEISEKSEIFDDQFSVERPDGSNFTLKIRSTKLEDSAMYFCASSIQEETQYFGPGTRLLVL.

V and J are TRBV10-1 and TRBJ2-7; 7 nucleotides align to TRBD1. V shed 4 bases and J 3 bases; nucleotides not matched to a gene: 9. Germline values: CDR1 WNHNN, CDR2 SYGVQD (reference sequence). The CDR3 is made up of 15 amino acids. The chain's CDR3 is CASSAYRGNLYEQYF. CDR3 DNA sequence: TGCGCCAGCAGTGCTTACAGGGGTAATCTCTACGAGCAGTACTTC.

The chain combines TRBV12-5 with TRBJ2-1; 9 bases map to TRBD1. CDR1 LGHNT and CDR2 FRNRAP come from the germline V gene. Germline trimming cut 7 bases from V and 8 bases from J; bases unmatched to any gene: 12. This CDR3 is built from 15 residues. CDR3 residues: CASAFGTGGMDEQFF. CDR3 DNA sequence: TGTGCTAGTGCCTTCGGTACAGGGGGCATGGATGAGCAGTTCTTC. The whole variable domain, filled in from reference TRBV12-5 and TRBJ2-1, reads DARVTQTPRHKVTEMGQEVTMRCQPILGHNTVFWYRQTMMQGLELLAYFRNRAPLDDSGMPKDRFSAEMPDATLATLKIQPSEPRDSAVYFCASAFGTGGMDEQFFGPGTRLTVL.

This sequence joins TRBV28 and TRBJ1-4; D might be TRBD1 (6 bases). Germline V gives CDR1 MDHEN, CDR2 SYDVKM. The germline V and J ends were trimmed by 6 bases and 6 bases, with 14 bases remaining between them. The CDR3 is 14 amino acids. For the CDR3, the DNA is TGTGCCAGCAGGGTTGGGGGGGGCTATGAAAAACTGTTTTTT. Translation gives CASRVGGGYEKLFF.

The chain uses TRBV28 and TRBJ1-3, with D possibly being TRBD1 (5 bases). Germline loops: CDR1 MDHEN, CDR2 SYDVKM. This CDR3 comprises 17 residues. The V end was cut by 4 bases, the J end by 0 bases, with 16 bases between. The CDR3 reads CASSYPGLTTSGNTIYF. DNA of the CDR3: TGTGCCAGCAGTTATCCGGGACTCACGACCTCTGGAAACACCATATATTTT.

J is TRBJ2-5 and V is TRBV5-6, with D possibly TRBD2 on 5 matching bases. The CDR3 loop spans 14 amino acids. V gave up 0 bases and J gave up 4 bases, with 10 bases separating them. CDR1 and CDR2 (germline): SGHDT, YYEEEE. This CDR3 reads CASSLGLASETQYF. In DNA form, the CDR3 reads TGTGCCAGCAGCTTGGGGCTAGCTTCAGAGACCCAGTACTTC.

V usage is TRBV4-2 and J usage is TRBJ1-1, with D hard to call. Germline V lookup: CDR1 LGHNA, CDR2 YNFKEQ. V was trimmed by 0 bases and J by 0 bases, leaving 5 bases between them. The CDR3 spans 14 residues. CDR3 sequence (DNA): TGTGCCAGCAGCCAAGATGCGCTGAACACTGAAGCTTTCTTT. It codes for CASSQDALNTEAFF.

This clone turned up a few times. V usage is TRBV10-1 and J usage is TRBJ2-1; 8 bases are shared with TRBD2. CDR3 length: 14 residues. Germline CDR1 reads WNHNN; CDR2 reads SYGVQD (reference sequence). V shed 8 bases and J 6 bases; nucleotides not matched to a gene: 9. The CDR3 is CASSERELSNEQFF. The CDR3 DNA reads TGCGCCAGCTCCGAGCGGGAGTTATCCAATGAGCAGTTCTTC.

The chain recombines TRBV30 with TRBJ1-3; no reliable D call. V was pared by 6 bases and J by 0 bases, with 9 bases between. The CDR3 spans 13 residues. Germline V gives CDR1 GTSNPN, CDR2 SVGIG (reference sequence). CDR3 nucleotide sequence: TGTGCCTGCGGGATTGGCTCTGGAAACACCATATATTTT. It specifies CACGIGSGNTIYF.

The chain recombines TRBV5-4 with TRBJ2-7; the match to TRBD2 covers 7 bases. The CDR3 sequence is 16 residues long. Germline V gene data show CDR1 as SGHNT and CDR2 as YYREEE (reference sequence). Losses at the gene ends were 0 bases for V and 2 bases for J; bases not matched to a gene: 8. DNA for the CDR3: TGTGCCAGCAGCTTGGGGGCTGGCGGGACTACCTACGAGCAGTACTTC. The encoded protein is CASSLGAGGTTYEQYF.

This clone has more than one count but fewer than ten. This rearrangement joins TRBV2 to TRBJ1-3; weak D call: TRBD1 (6 bases). V was cut by 4 bases and J by 3 bases, with 10 bases left in between. The germline CDR1 and CDR2 sequences are SNHLY and FYNNEI. The CDR3 contains 14 residues. CDR3 sequence reads: CASSGYRDGNTIYF. CDR3 sequence (DNA): TGTGCCAGCAGTGGATACAGGGATGGAAACACCATATATTTT.

This chain links TRBV2 with TRBJ2-1; weak D call: TRBD1 (5 bases). The V gene lost 5 bases and the J gene lost 11 bases, with 16 bases spanning the gap. The CDR3 contains 13 residues. The V gene's germline CDR1 is SNHLY and CDR2 FYNNEI. The CDR3 nucleotides read TGTGCCAGCAGTCGGACACTAACCGTAAAGCAGTTCTTC. This encodes CASSRTLTVKQFF.

The chain links TRBV5-1 to TRBJ2-2, with 13 bases matching TRBD2. The length of the CDR3 is 17 residues. Trimming cost V 5 bases and J 2 bases; bases outside gene matches: 6. Germline CDR1 SGHRS, CDR2 YFSETQ. The CDR3 nucleotides read TGCGCCAGCAGGGCAGGACTAGCGGGAGTTAACACCGGGGAGCTGTTTTTT. It translates to CASRAGLAGVNTGELFF. The variable domain in full, completed from reference TRBV5-1 and TRBJ2-2, reads KAGVTQTPRYLIKTRGQQVTLSCSPISGHRSVSWYQQTPGQGLQFLFEYFSETQRNKGNFPGRFSGRQFSNSRSEMNVSTLELGDSALYLCASRAGLAGVNTGELFFGEGSRLTVL.

The CDR3 DNA is TGTGCCAGCAGTTACTCTTATGGCAATCAGCCCCAGCATTTT. This encodes CASSYSYGNQPQHF. The chain combines TRBV6-5 with TRBJ1-5; no firm D call. V was cut by 0 bases and J by 2 bases, with 5 bases left in between. This CDR3 spans 14 amino acids. CDR1 is MNHEY, CDR2 SVGAGI, per germline.

The CDR3, as DNA: TGTGCCAGCAGCTTGAGCTGGACAGGGAGCACTGAAGCTTTCTTT. This gives the protein CASSLSWTGSTEAFF. The V call is TRBV5-6, the J call TRBJ1-1, with 8 bases identical to TRBD1. Germline V lookup: CDR1 SGHDT, CDR2 YYEEEE. The V gene end was trimmed by 1 base and the J gene end by 4 bases; junction bases not matched to a gene: 6. The CDR3 contains 15 residues.

J is TRBJ1-5 and V is TRBV28; D may be TRBD1 (5 bases). Germline V gene data show CDR1 as MDHEN and CDR2 as SYDVKM. With 6 bases removed from V and 4 bases from J, the gap between germline ends came to 16 bases. This CDR3 is 15 amino acids long. The DNA for the CDR3 is TGTGCCAGCAGCCCAATACGACAGTTAAATCAGCCCCAGCATTTT. Its protein is CASSPIRQLNQPQHF.

A few counts support this clone. V is TRBV7-3 and J is TRBJ2-1; 9 positions match TRBD2. The CDR3 is 14 residues long. Germline values: CDR1 SGHTA, CDR2 FQGTGA. V lost 5 bases and J lost 6; bases outside the gene matches: 5. For the CDR3, the DNA is TGTGCCAGCAGCCCTCTAGCGGGAAGCAATGAGCAGTTCTTC. This gives the protein CASSPLAGSNEQFF.

The CDR3 nucleotides are TGTGCCAGCTCACCACGGAGCGTCCCCACAGATACGCAGTATTTT. Translating it yields CASSPRSVPTDTQYF. The J gene is TRBJ2-3, the V gene TRBV18, with D unresolved. V lost 1 base and J lost 2, with 10 bases in between. Germline loops: CDR1 KGHSH, CDR2 LQKENI. This CDR3 has 15 residues.

The chain joins TRBV27 to TRBJ2-2, with D tentatively TRBD2 (6 bases). Germline-derived CDR1 and CDR2 are MNHEY and SMNVEV (reference sequence). The CDR3 has 15 residues. The V end was cut by 6 bases, the J end by 4 bases, with 15 bases between. The CDR3 sequence: CASSPGDFFTGELFF. CDR3 nucleotides: TGTGCCAGCAGCCCCGGGGACTTTTTCACCGGGGAGCTGTTTTTT.

The rearrangement links TRBV19 to TRBJ1-3, with D maybe TRBD1 (6 bases). The CDR3 has 14 amino acids. The V end lost 4 bases, the J end lost 3 bases, and 10 bases lay between the germline ends. Germline assignment: CDR1 LNHDA and CDR2 SQIVND (reference sequence). The CDR3 is CASSTRTVGNTIYF. CDR3 DNA sequence: TGTGCCAGTAGTACCCGGACAGTTGGAAACACCATATATTTT.

This chain links TRBV10-3 with TRBJ2-7, with D tentatively TRBD1 (7 bases). Germline CDR1 and CDR2: ENHRY and SYGVKD. V was trimmed by 6 bases and J by 6 bases, leaving 12 bases between them. The CDR3 totals 12 residues. The CDR3 reads CAISRGDGEQYF. The CDR3 bases are TGTGCCATCAGCAGGGGGGATGGCGAGCAGTACTTC.